Listed below are T cell receptor beta chains from one sample, sequenced in a study of control samples from healthy donors and cancer patients. Data came from immunoSEQ multiplex PCR; TCRdb stores just in-frame clones and leaves some out. Of about 130,000 clones listed, roughly 90% are singletons. Specimen: blood. The receptors shown here come from a man between 18 and 29 years old in good health. CDR3s include the opening cysteine and the closing phenylalanine or tryptophan. D genes are given only for firm matches. Clone size is not always given. Where it is, it says once, few, many or a class for expanded clones.

V gene	J gene	D gene	clone size	CDR3 protein	CDR3 DNA
TRBV19	TRBJ1-2	TRBD1	once	CASRDRWKPGYTF	TGTGCCAGTAGGGACAGGTGGAAGCCCGGCTACACCTTC
TRBV19	TRBJ1-1	TRBD1	NA	CASSTLGTGGVMNTEAFF	TGTGCCAGTAGTACCCTCGGGACAGGGGGTGTGATGAACACTGAAGCTTTCTTT
TRBV20-1	TRBJ2-7	TRBD1	NA	CSASKGAGYEQYF	TGCAGTGCTAGTAAGGGGGCAGGCTACGAGCAGTACTTC
TRBV5-6	TRBJ1-4	NA	NA	CASSLRVDEKLFF	TGTGCCAGCAGCTTGCGGGTGGATGAAAAACTGTTTTTT
TRBV27	TRBJ1-1	NA	NA	CASSLYPANTEAFF	TGTGCCAGCAGTTTATATCCAGCGAACACTGAAGCTTTCTTT
TRBV10-1	TRBJ2-7	NA	NA	CASSEERWGIPYEQYF	TGCGCCAGCAGTGAGGAAAGATGGGGGATCCCCTACGAGCAGTACTTC
TRBV5-1	TRBJ1-1	NA	NA	CASSWGGERTEAFF	TGCGCCAGCAGCTGGGGGGGTGAAAGGACTGAAGCTTTCTTT
TRBV4-1	TRBJ1-5	NA	once	CASSPSGIDPILGNQPQHF	TGCGCCAGCAGCCCCTCGGGAATTGACCCCATCCTCGGCAATCAGCCCCAGCATTTT
TRBV5-5	TRBJ2-7	TRBD1	NA	CASSPRTGVSYEQYF	TGTGCCAGCAGCCCTCGGACAGGGGTCTCCTACGAGCAGTACTTC
TRBV6-4	TRBJ2-3	NA	NA	CASSEGLPTDTQYF	TGTGCCAGCAGTGAAGGACTACCGACAGATACGCAGTATTTT
TRBV7-9	TRBJ1-3	NA	NA	CASSSSISGNTIYF	TGTGCCAGCAGCTCATCAATTTCTGGAAACACCATATATTTT
TRBV30	TRBJ1-2	NA	NA	CAWSFGGLNYGYTF	TGTGCCTGGAGTTTCGGGGGACTCAACTATGGCTACACCTTC
TRBV28	TRBJ1-2	TRBD1	NA	CASSSEGDRGDGYTF	TGTGCCAGCAGTTCGGAGGGTGACAGGGGGGATGGCTACACCTTC
TRBV7-9	TRBJ1-1	TRBD1	NA	CASSPDRGISTEAFF	TGTGCCAGCAGCCCGGACAGGGGGATATCCACTGAAGCTTTCTTT
TRBV25-1	TRBJ1-1	TRBD1	NA	CASQPDRGEAFF	TGTGCCAGCCAACCCGACAGGGGTGAAGCTTTCTTT
TRBV30	TRBJ1-2	TRBD1	NA	CAWTRDRGLGYTF	TGTGCCTGGACCCGGGACAGGGGGCTTGGCTACACCTTC
TRBV27	TRBJ1-2	TRBD1	NA	CASSWTGNYGYTF	TGTGCCAGCAGTTGGACAGGGAACTATGGCTACACCTTC
TRBV19	TRBJ2-1	TRBD2	NA	CARRPGGGAERGNEQFF	TGTGCCCGTCGTCCGGGCGGGGGGGCGGAACGGGGCAATGAGCAGTTCTTC
TRBV3-1/TRBV3-2	TRBJ1-1	NA	NA	CASSQVMNTEAFF	TGTGCCAGCAGCCAAGTTATGAACACTGAAGCTTTCTTT
TRBV29-1	TRBJ2-3	NA	NA	CYGRGPDTQYF	TGCTATGGCCGGGGCCCAGATACGCAGTATTTT
TRBV14	TRBJ2-4	TRBD2	NA	CASSLGRWRGGNIQYF	TGTGCCAGCAGCCTCGGGCGTTGGCGGGGGGGAAACATTCAGTACTTC
TRBV10-1	TRBJ1-1	NA	NA	CASSPTGSTEAFF	TGCGCCAGCAGTCCCACAGGGAGCACTGAAGCTTTCTTT
TRBV5-6	TRBJ1-4	NA	NA	CASRITGATNEKLFF	TGTGCCAGCAGAATTACAGGTGCAACTAATGAAAAACTGTTTTTT
TRBV11-2	TRBJ2-1	NA	NA	CASSSRTTYNEQFF	TGTGCCAGCAGCTCCCGGACTACTTACAATGAGCAGTTCTTC
TRBV4-1	TRBJ2-7	NA	NA	CASSQRTFSSYEQYF	TGCGCCAGCAGCCAAAGGACATTCAGCTCCTACGAGCAGTACTTC
TRBV7-9	TRBJ2-3	TRBD2	NA	CASSLFGSGVEDTQYF	TGTGCCAGCAGCTTATTTGGTAGCGGGGTAGAAGATACGCAGTATTTT
TRBV2	TRBJ2-4	TRBD2	NA	CASSRLAVAKNIQYF	TGTGCCAGCAGTAGGCTAGCGGTAGCCAAAAACATTCAGTACTTC
TRBV6-5	TRBJ1-2	NA	NA	CASSYSGGVYGYTF	TGTGCCAGCAGTTACTCGGGTGGAGTCTATGGCTACACCTTC
TRBV27	TRBJ1-5	TRBD1	NA	CASSFDGTGIQPQHF	TGTGCCAGCAGTTTTGACGGGACAGGGATCCAGCCCCAGCATTTT
TRBV19	TRBJ1-5	TRBD1	NA	CASSIEDRGNQPQHF	TGTGCCAGTAGTATTGAAGACAGGGGAAATCAGCCCCAGCATTTT
TRBV5-1	TRBJ2-2	TRBD1	NA	CASSPVTGETGELFF	TGCGCCAGCAGCCCAGTGACAGGGGAAACCGGGGAGCTGTTTTTT
TRBV29-1	TRBJ1-2	NA	NA	CSVEDQAGKGVGYTF	TGCAGCGTTGAAGATCAGGCAGGGAAGGGAGTTGGCTACACCTTC